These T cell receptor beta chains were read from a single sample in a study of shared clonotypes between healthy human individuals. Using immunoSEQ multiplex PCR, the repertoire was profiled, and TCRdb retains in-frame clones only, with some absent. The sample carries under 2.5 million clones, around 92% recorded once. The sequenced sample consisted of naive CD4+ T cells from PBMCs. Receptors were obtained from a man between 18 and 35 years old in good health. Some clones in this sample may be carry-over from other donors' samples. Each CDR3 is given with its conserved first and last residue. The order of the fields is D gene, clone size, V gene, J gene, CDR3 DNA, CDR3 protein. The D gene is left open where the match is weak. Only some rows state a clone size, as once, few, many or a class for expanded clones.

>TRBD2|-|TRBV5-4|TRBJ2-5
TGTGCCAGCAGCTTGGGACTAGCGGGAGGTGGGGAGACCCAGTACTTC
CASSLGLAGGGETQYF
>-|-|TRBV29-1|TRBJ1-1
TGCAGCGTTGAAGATCAACAAGGGATTGGGGCTGAAGCTTTCTTT
CSVEDQQGIGAEAFF
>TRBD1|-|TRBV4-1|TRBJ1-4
TGCGCCAGCAGCCAAGACGGGACAGGGGACGAAAAACTGTTTTTT
CASSQDGTGDEKLFF
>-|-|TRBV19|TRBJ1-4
TGTGCCAGTAGCCCGGAGGCAGCTAATGAAAAACTGTTTTTT
CASSPEAANEKLFF
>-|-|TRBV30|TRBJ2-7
TGTGCCTGGATTGAGGGAAACGGGGCCCACGAGCAGTACTTC
CAWIEGNGAHEQYF
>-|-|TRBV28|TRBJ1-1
TGTGCCATGGGAGGTGGAGTAGGGACTGAAGCTTTCTTT
CAMGGGVGTEAFF
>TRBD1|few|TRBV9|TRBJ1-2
TGTGCCAGCAGCGTGGATCAGGGGGATGGCTACACCTTC
CASSVDQGDGYTF
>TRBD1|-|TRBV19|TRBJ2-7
TGTGCCAGTAGGGGGACAGGGGAGACGAGAGAGCAGTACTTC
CASRGTGETREQYF
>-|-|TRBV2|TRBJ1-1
TGTGCCAGCAGGGATATAGGACAAGCTTTCTTT
CASRDIGQAFF
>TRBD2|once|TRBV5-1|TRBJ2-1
TGCGCCAGCAGCTTGTTACGGGAGGGCCGGAGTGAGCAGTTCTTC
CASSLLREGRSEQFF
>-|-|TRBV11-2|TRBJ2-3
TGTGCCAGCAGCCCCCCAGGCGGACCAAGGGATACGCAGTATTTT
CASSPPGGPRDTQYF
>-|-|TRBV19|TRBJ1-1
TGTGCCAGTAGTTCGGTCGGGATGAACACTGAAGCTTTCTTT
CASSSVGMNTEAFF
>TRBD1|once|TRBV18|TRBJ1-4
TGTGCCAGCTCACCACCGGGACAGGCTCAAGGACTGTTTTTT
CASSPPGQAQGLFF
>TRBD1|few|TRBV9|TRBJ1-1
TGTGCCAGCAGCGCAATGGACAGGGAAGCTTTCTTT
CASSAMDREAFF
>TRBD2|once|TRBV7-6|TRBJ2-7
TGTGCCAGCAGCCCCGGGGGGGTTCCTTACGAGCAGTACTTC
CASSPGGVPYEQYF
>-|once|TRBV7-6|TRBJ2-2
TGTGCCAGCAGCTTATTGTGGTCCGACACCGGGGAGCTGTTTTTT
CASSLLWSDTGELFF
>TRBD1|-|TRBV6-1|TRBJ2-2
TGTGCCAGCCAGGGGACAGCTAACACCGGGGAGCTGTTTTTT
CASQGTANTGELFF
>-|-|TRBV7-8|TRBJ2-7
TGTGCCAGCAGCTTAGAGTGGGCTAGCAACTACGAGCAGTACTTC
CASSLEWASNYEQYF
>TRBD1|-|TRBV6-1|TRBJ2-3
TGTGCCAGCAGTGCTTATACAGGGGTAAATACGCAGTATTTT
CASSAYTGVNTQYF
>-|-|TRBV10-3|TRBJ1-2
TGTGCCATCAGTGAGTCGGGGATATCCTATGGCTACACCTTC
CAISESGISYGYTF
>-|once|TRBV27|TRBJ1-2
TGTGCCAGCAGTTTGAGGGAGTCGTATGGCTACACCTTC
CASSLRESYGYTF
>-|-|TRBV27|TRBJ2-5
TGTGCCAGCAGTTTTAGTGGGCCGGCGGGGGAGACCCAGTACTTC
CASSFSGPAGETQYF
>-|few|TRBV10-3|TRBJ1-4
TGTGCCATCAGCGCCGAACAGGGTGAAAAACTGTTTTTT
CAISAEQGEKLFF
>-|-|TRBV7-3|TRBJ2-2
TGTGCCAGCAGCTTACTCCCCCTGAACACCGGGGAGCTGTTTTTT
CASSLLPLNTGELFF
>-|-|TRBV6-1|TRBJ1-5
TGTGCCAGCAGTGCATCGGTTTATAGCAATCAGCCCCAGCATTTT
CASSASVYSNQPQHF
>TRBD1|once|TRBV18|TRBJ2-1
TGTGCCAGCTCTCTCACGGGGACAGGACACAATGAGCAGTTCTTC
CASSLTGTGHNEQFF
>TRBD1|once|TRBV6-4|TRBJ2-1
TGTGCCAGCAGTCCCCGACAGGGCGGCGAGCAGTTCTTC
CASSPRQGGEQFF
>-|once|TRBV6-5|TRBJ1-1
TGTGCCAGCAGCTATAGTGACAGTCGAGCTTTCTTT
CASSYSDSRAFF
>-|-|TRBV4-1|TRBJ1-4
TGCGCCAGCAGCCGATACACGGCGGACGGCAATGATAATGAAAAACTGTTTTTT
CASSRYTADGNDNEKLFF